This T cell receptor beta chain was identified in a study of T cell changes during pregnancy in multiple sclerosis. The repertoire was sequenced with immunoSEQ multiplex PCR; TCRdb's copy has only in-frame clones and lacks some. The table has about 44,000 clones, about 95% seen once. This CDR3 has 15 residues. The V gene lost 2 bases and the J gene lost 3 bases, with 11 bases spanning the gap. The germline gives CDR1 MNHEY, CDR2 SMNVEV (reference sequence). The specimen comprised peripheral blood, sampled in the second trimester of pregnancy. The source is a female donor with multiple sclerosis, enrolled in a pregnancy study. This chain links TRBV27 with TRBJ2-4, with a tentative D call TRBD2 (5 bases). The CDR3 sequence: CASSLTDLGKNIQYF. CDR3 DNA: TGTGCCAGCAGTTTAACGGACTTGGGCAAAAACATTCAGTACTTC.